Below are 29 T cell receptor beta chains sequenced from a single sample in a study of metastatic and nonmetastatic thyroid tumors. No patient had received any treatment before thyroid surgery. With MiXCR, TCRdb called clones anew from the PCR reads. The sample consists of 15,000 to 20,000 clones, about 24% of them appearing once. Specimen: adjacent normal tissue. The receptors originated from a female donor with papillary thyroid cancer or a benign thyroid nodule (not recorded which). Some clones in this sample may be carry-over from other donors' samples.

The V gene is TRBV6-5, the J gene TRBJ2-1; D may correspond to TRBD1 or TRBD2 (6 bases each). The V end was cut by 2 bases, the J end by 7 bases, with 12 bases between. This CDR3 is 14 amino acids long. Germline-derived CDR1 and CDR2 are MNHEY and SVGAGI. The CDR3 loop is CASSYGRGGNEQFF. The CDR3 DNA follows: TGTGCCAGCAGTTACGGCCGAGGGGGGAATGAGCAGTTCTTC.

This clone was recorded at least ten times. V gene TRBV7-2 combines with J gene TRBJ1-5; possibly TRBD1 for D (6 bases). V lost 9 bases, J lost 2 bases, and 17 bases lay in between. In germline, CDR1 is SGHTA, CDR2 FQGNSA. The CDR3 length is 15 residues. The CDR3 nucleotides are TGTGCCAGTTCTCTTGGGGGGGCTGGCAATCAGCCCCAGCATTTT. It encodes CASSLGGAGNQPQHF.

This clone was detected ten times or more. The genes are TRBV3-1 and TRBJ1-3; no definite D call. V lost 4 bases and J lost 4, with 2 bases in between. The CDR3 is made up of 11 amino acids. Germline V CDR1 and CDR2: LGHDT, YNNKEL (reference sequence). CDR3 region: CASSLGNTIYF. CDR3 coding DNA: TGTGCCAGCAGCCTGGGAAACACCATATATTTT.

The rearrangement uses TRBV20-1 and TRBJ1-5; 7 positions match TRBD1. This CDR3 contains 15 residues. CDR1 is DFQATT, CDR2 SNEGSKA, per germline (reference sequence). The V gene end was trimmed by 6 bases and the J gene end by 4 bases; junction bases not matched to a gene: 12. The CDR3 sequence is CSAVRQGELNQPQHF. For the CDR3, the DNA is TGCAGTGCGGTTAGACAGGGAGAATTGAATCAGCCCCAGCATTTT.

This chain links TRBV27 with TRBJ1-4; D is undetermined. Germline-derived CDR1 and CDR2 are MNHEY and SMNVEV (reference sequence). Trimming took off 0 bases at V and 0 bases at J, with 17 bases between the two ends. This CDR3 contains 19 residues. The CDR3 loop reads CASSLSIPGRSSTNEKLFF. CDR3 DNA sequence: TGTGCCAGCAGTTTATCTATTCCCGGCCGCTCGTCAACTAATGAAAAACTGTTTTTT. Full variable domain (rest looked up from reference TRBV27 and TRBJ1-4): EAQVTQNPRYLITVTGKKLTVTCSQNMNHEYMSWYRQDPGLGLRQIYYSMNVEVTDKGDVPEGYKVSRKEKRNFPLILESPSPNQTSLYFCASSLSIPGRSSTNEKLFFGSGTQLSVL.

This clone was seen more than once but under ten times. This sequence joins TRBV5-1 and TRBJ1-2; a weak D match, TRBD1 (6 bases). In germline, CDR1 is SGHRS, CDR2 YFSETQ. The CDR3 has 16 amino acids. The V end lost 2 bases, the J end lost 3 bases, and 17 bases lay between the germline ends. CDR3 DNA: TGCGCCAGCAGCTTACGGTCTCCTGGACAGCACTATGGCTACACCTTC. Amino acids: CASSLRSPGQHYGYTF.

The chain combines TRBV20-1 with TRBJ1-4, with a tentative D call TRBD1 (6 bases). The CDR3 has 15 amino acids. Germline lookup yields CDR1 DFQATT and CDR2 SNEGSKA (reference sequence). Trimming took off 0 bases at V and 3 bases at J, with 11 bases between the two ends. In nucleotides, the CDR3 is TGCAGTGCTAGAGATCCCAGGGGTTCTAATGAAAAACTGTTTTTT. Amino acid sequence: CSARDPRGSNEKLFF.

Judged by abundance, this clone is medium-sized (0.01 to 0.1%). The chain couples TRBV6-5 to TRBJ2-6; TRBD2 aligns across 7 bases. CDR3 length: 18 amino acids. J was trimmed by 2 bases and V by 2 bases; bases with no gene match: 9. Germline CDR1 and CDR2: MNHEY and SVGAGI. CDR3: CASSYLGRRRAGANVLTF. In nucleotides, the CDR3 is TGTGCCAGCAGTTACCTCGGGAGGCGCAGGGCTGGGGCCAACGTCCTGACTTTC.

Notes on this clone: Germline and junction disagree at one end, which may indicate a read error. The genes are TRBV24-1 and TRBJ1-2, with D uncertain. Germline V gene lookup returns CDR1 KGHDR and CDR2 SFDVKD. The CDR3 runs to 13 residues. In DNA, the CDR3 is TGTGCCACCAGTGATCCATTGGACTATTGCTACACCTTC. Translation: CATSDPLDYCYTF.

This clone qualifies as medium-sized (0.01 to 0.1%). This chain links TRBV10-1 with TRBJ2-3; TRBD2 matches 11 bases. V was clipped by 3 bases and J by 0 bases; unmatched bases: 5. CDR3 length: 17 amino acids. Looked up from germline, CDR1 is WNHNN and CDR2 is SYGVQD (reference sequence). The CDR3 nucleotides read TGCGCCAGCAGTGACGGGACTAGCGGCAGAAGCACAGATACGCAGTATTTT. Protein product: CASSDGTSGRSTDTQYF.

CDR3 nucleotide sequence: TGTGCCAGCAGTTTAACAGCAAACACTGAAGCTTTCTTT. As protein: CASSLTANTEAFF. The V call is TRBV12-3 or TRBV12-4, the J call TRBJ1-1; D uncertain. The length of the CDR3 is 13 residues. Trimming removed 2 bases at V and 2 bases at J, with 6 bases between.

CDR3 DNA sequence: TGTGCCAGCAGCCCCGTCGGGCCCAACACCGGGGAGCTGTTTTTT. This encodes CASSPVGPNTGELFF. The chain combines TRBV7-9 with TRBJ2-2, with D uncertain. Looked up from germline, CDR1 is SEHNR and CDR2 is FQNEAQ (reference sequence). The CDR3 is 15 residues long. Trimming took off 5 bases at V and 2 bases at J, with 12 bases between the two ends.

This clone was seen only a few times. The chain joins TRBV6-1 to TRBJ2-1; D may correspond to TRBD1 or TRBD2 (5 bases each). V lost 2 bases and J lost 2, with 13 bases in between. In germline, CDR1 is MNHNS, CDR2 SASEGT. The CDR3 covers 16 residues. Here the CDR3 DNA reads TGTGCCAGCAGTGAACGGGGCGGGTGCACCTACAATGAGCAGTTCTTC. Translation: CASSERGGCTYNEQFF.

The J gene is TRBJ1-6, the V gene TRBV5-1; 8 nucleotides agree with TRBD1. Germline CDR1 SGHRS, CDR2 YFSETQ. The CDR3 has 14 residues. J was trimmed by 10 bases and V by 0 bases; bases with no gene match: 3. For the CDR3, the DNA is TGCGCCAGCAGCTTGGGACAGGGGAGCTCACCCCTCCACTTT. Amino acids: CASSLGQGSSPLHF. Supplemented by reference TRBV5-1 and TRBJ1-6, the full variable domain reads KAGVTQTPRYLIKTRGQQVTLSCSPISGHRSVSWYQQTPGQGLQFLFEYFSETQRNKGNFPGRFSGRQFSNSRSEMNVSTLELGDSALYLCASSLGQGSSPLHFGNGTRLTVT.

This clone occurred many times. This chain joins TRBV7-8 and TRBJ1-5; D gene uncertain. The CDR3 contains 15 residues. V lost 1 base and J lost 0, with 7 bases in between. In germline, CDR1 is SGHVS, CDR2 FQNEAQ. CDR3 in DNA: TGTGCCAGCAGCTTAGTAGAGAATAGCAATCAGCCCCAGCATTTT. Its protein is CASSLVENSNQPQHF.

By its share, this clone is medium-sized. The V gene is TRBV27, the J gene TRBJ2-1, with 13 nucleotides matching TRBD2. The CDR3 length is 15 residues. Germline V lookup: CDR1 MNHEY, CDR2 SMNVEV (reference sequence). The V gene end was trimmed by 5 bases and the J gene end by 7 bases; junction bases not matched to a gene: 5. This CDR3 is CASSPKTSGGNEQFF. The DNA of the CDR3 is TGTGCCAGCAGTCCTAAGACTAGCGGGGGGAATGAGCAGTTCTTC.

This clone has a handful of counts. Germline and junction disagree at one end, which may indicate a read error. This chain connects TRBV24-1 to TRBJ2-2, with TRBD1 identical over 7 bases. The CDR3 spans 16 residues. Germline CDR1 and CDR2: KGHDR and SFDVKD. This CDR3 is CATSDPGTVFAGELCF. Written as DNA, the CDR3 is TGTGCCACCAGTGACCCCGGGACAGTGTTTGCCGGGGAGCTGTGTTTT.

The V call is TRBV27, the J call TRBJ1-6, with D possibly matching TRBD1 (5 bases). V shed 7 bases and J shed 4 bases, with 17 bases lying between them. CDR1 is MNHEY, CDR2 SMNVEV, per germline (reference sequence). There are 16 residues in the CDR3. The CDR3 coding sequence is TGTGCCAGCACCTACAGGTTCCCAGGGTATAATTCACCCCTCCACTTT. It specifies CASTYRFPGYNSPLHF.

The genes are TRBV15 and TRBJ2-1, with 7 bases that match TRBD1. This CDR3 is built from 16 residues. Germline V gene lookup returns CDR1 LNHNV and CDR2 YYDKDF (reference sequence). The V and J ends lost 2 bases and 4 bases, in that order; junction bases with no gene match: 8. DNA for the CDR3: TGTGCCACCAGCAGATCCTTGGGGACAGAGTACAATGAGCAGTTCTTC. The encoded protein is CATSRSLGTEYNEQFF.

This clone is labeled medium-sized. The chain combines TRBV6-1 with TRBJ2-7; 12 bases match TRBD1. The CDR3 extends over 15 amino acids. V was clipped by 8 bases and J by 6 bases; unmatched bases: 11. Looked up from germline, CDR1 is MNHNS and CDR2 is SASEGT. DNA for the CDR3: TGTGCCAGCCGTCCAGCGGGACAGGGGGCCAGCGAGCAGTACTTC. Protein product: CASRPAGQGASEQYF.

This clone was recorded at least ten times. The rearrangement links TRBV7-9 to TRBJ1-6, with D tentatively TRBD1 (6 bases). Germline loops: CDR1 SEHNR, CDR2 FQNEAQ (reference sequence). The CDR3 consists of 14 residues. The germline V and J ends were trimmed by 4 bases and 9 bases, with 13 bases remaining between them. The CDR3 coding sequence is TGTGCCAGCAGCTGGGCACAGGGAGGTTCACCCCTCCACTTT. Amino acid sequence: CASSWAQGGSPLHF.

This clone was counted between two and nine times. This chain's CDR3 is CASSSGQGFHEQYF. The CDR3 DNA follows: TGTGCCAGCAGTTCGGGACAGGGGTTCCACGAGCAGTACTTC. The genes are TRBV28 and TRBJ2-7; 10 bases are shared with TRBD1. The CDR3 covers 14 residues. Germline loops: CDR1 MDHEN, CDR2 SYDVKM. With V trimmed by 4 bases and J by 5 bases, 5 bases remained unmatched.

For this clone: Its ends do not fully match the called genes, so a read error is possible. This chain uses TRBV11-1 with TRBJ2-1; D is possibly TRBD1 (5 bases). Germline lookup yields CDR1 SGHAT and CDR2 FQDESV (reference sequence). CDR3 length: 15 residues. The CDR3 bases are TGTGCCAGCAGCTTACTCGGACAAACCTACAGTGAGCAGTTCTTC. It codes for CASSLLGQTYSEQFF.

This chain uses TRBV2 with TRBJ2-7; 12 positions agree with TRBD1. Germline V gene sequence: CDR1 SNHLY, CDR2 FYNNEI. The CDR3 is 16 residues long. V trimming: 6 bases; J trimming: 4 bases; junction bases outside the gene matches: 10. The CDR3 nucleotides read TGTGCCAGCAGAGGGACAGGGGGCGCCGACCCTTACGAGCAGTACTTC. It is translated as CASRGTGGADPYEQYF.

There are a few counts of this clone. V and J are TRBV6-1 and TRBJ1-3, with a tentative D call TRBD1 (5 bases). The CDR3 consists of 16 residues. The germline V and J ends were trimmed by 7 bases and 4 bases, with 20 bases remaining between them. CDR1 and CDR2 from the germline V gene are MNHNS and SASEGT. CDR3 DNA sequence: TGTGCCAGCACCAACCTGCTCGGGGGGTGGGGAAACACCATATATTTT. Protein product: CASTNLLGGWGNTIYF.

This clone occurred many times. The chain recombines TRBV5-1 with TRBJ2-7; TRBD2 matches at 9 bases. The CDR3 loop spans 16 amino acids. The V segment lost 1 base and the J segment 7 bases; nucleotides outside the gene matches: 12. CDR1 and CDR2 from the germline V gene are SGHRS and YFSETQ. CDR3 in amino acids: CASSLWADTSGQEQYF. CDR3 DNA sequence: TGCGCCAGCAGCTTGTGGGCCGACACTAGCGGGCAGGAGCAGTACTTC.

This clone counts as medium-sized (0.01 to 0.1%). V usage is TRBV20-1 and J usage is TRBJ2-7; 9 positions agree with TRBD1. Germline V CDR1 and CDR2: DFQATT, SNEGSKA (reference sequence). The CDR3 has 14 residues. The ends lost 5 bases at V and 3 bases at J; junction bases unmatched: 8. The CDR3 coding sequence is TGCAGTGCTCAAAGGGACAGGGAGGACTACGAGCAGTACTTC. Translating gives CSAQRDREDYEQYF.

The chain uses TRBV25-1 and TRBJ2-1; D not certain. The CDR3 spans 14 residues. Trimming pared 6 bases from V and 4 bases from J, leaving 13 bases between. Germline V CDR1 and CDR2: MGHDK, SYGVNS. The DNA of the CDR3 is TGTGCCAGCAGCCGATACCATCCATACAATGAGCAGTTCTTC. As protein: CASSRYHPYNEQFF.

The chain recombines TRBV7-2 with TRBJ1-2; D possibly corresponds to TRBD1 (5 bases). V was trimmed by 3 bases and J by 4 bases, leaving 15 bases between them. This CDR3 has 15 amino acids. Germline V gene lookup returns CDR1 SGHTA and CDR2 FQGNSA. The CDR3 is CASSLGGIRIYGYTF. Here the CDR3 DNA reads TGTGCCAGCAGCTTGGGGGGGATCCGCATCTATGGCTACACCTTC.